The clone carrying this TCR beta chain was seen a few times. Its specificity is not known. The data are from a study of T-cell memory formation after mild COVID-19. Notes on the study in general: Contracting clones from day 15 to 85 showed balanced CD4/CD8; later expanders favored CD4+. The pre-infection memory compartment contained some responding clones, suggesting cross-reactive memory joined.

V gave up 2 bases and J gave up 0 bases; unmatched junction bases: 4. The CDR3 runs 16 residues. Germline lookup yields CDR1 MNHEY and CDR2 SVGAGI. TCRdb called the 5' RACE reads again in MiXCR, with one record for every CDR3 protein. The table lists 100,000 to 150,000 distinct CDR3 sequences, roughly 6% of them singletons. The sample consisted of PBMCs or a T cell subset sorted from them (not recorded which). V is TRBV6-5 and J is TRBJ1-1, with TRBD1 matching over 9 bases. This TCR was sampled from an adult woman who had mild COVID-19 (a few samples of this study predate the infection). Cell type and time point are not known. CDR3 loop: CASSYQGQGMNTEAFF. CDR3 DNA: TGTGCCAGCAGTTACCAGGGACAGGGAATGAACACTGAAGCTTTCTTT.